What follows describes a single T cell receptor (beta chain). The antigen is undetermined. These data originate in a study of T cells after yellow fever vaccination. The overall study: Low-cell-number fractions underwent preparation using SMART-Seq v4 Ultra Low Input.

Points from the study as a whole: In FACS-sorted repertoires, abundant clonotypes from the bulk population could appear as contaminants. Reappearing after the booster were most of the clones from primary vaccination (around 96% CD4, 70% to 90% CD8).

Germline V gene sequence: CDR1 MNHEY, CDR2 SVGEGT. This CDR3 has 14 amino acids. Trimming shortened V by 10 bases and J by 2 bases, and 17 bases separated the two germline ends. It was through 5'RACE template switching that TCR cDNA was made, with a universal primer site and UMIs added. From the 5' RACE reads, TCRdb called clonotypes with MiXCR, one entry per CDR3 protein. The repertoire holds more than 300,000 distinct CDR3 sequences, around 10% seen once, with 3% to 4% in the top ten. The source is a young man who received the YFV17D yellow fever vaccine. The sequenced sample was CD4+ T cells sorted from PBMCs, obtained 45 days after the yellow fever booster vaccination. The chain uses TRBV6-2 or TRBV6-3 and TRBJ2-5; no definite D call. The CDR3 coding sequence is TGTGCCACTACCATCGATAGGGATCAAGAGACCCAGTACTTC. It is translated as CATTIDRDQETQYF.